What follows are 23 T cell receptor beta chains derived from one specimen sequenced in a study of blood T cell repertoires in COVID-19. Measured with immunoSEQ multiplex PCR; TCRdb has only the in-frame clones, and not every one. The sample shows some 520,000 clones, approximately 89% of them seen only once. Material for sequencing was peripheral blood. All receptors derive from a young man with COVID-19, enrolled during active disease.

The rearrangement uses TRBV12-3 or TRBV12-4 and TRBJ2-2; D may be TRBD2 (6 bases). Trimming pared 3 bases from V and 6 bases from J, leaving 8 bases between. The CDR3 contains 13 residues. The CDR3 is CASSFGTAGELFF. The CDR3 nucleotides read TGTGCCAGCAGTTTTGGGACTGCCGGGGAGCTGTTTTTT.

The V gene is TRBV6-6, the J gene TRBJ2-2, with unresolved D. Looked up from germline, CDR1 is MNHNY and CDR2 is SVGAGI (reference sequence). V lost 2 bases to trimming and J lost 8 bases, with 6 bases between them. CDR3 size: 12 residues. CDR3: CASSYAGGELFF. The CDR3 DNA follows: TGTGCCAGCAGTTACGCCGGGGGGGAGCTGTTTTTT.

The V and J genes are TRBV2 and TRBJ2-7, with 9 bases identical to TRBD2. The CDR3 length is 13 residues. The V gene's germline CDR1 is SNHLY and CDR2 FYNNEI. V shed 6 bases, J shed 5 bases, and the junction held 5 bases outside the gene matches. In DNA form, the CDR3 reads TGTGCCAGCAGGGCTAGCGGGACCAACGAGCAGTACTTC. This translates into CASRASGTNEQYF. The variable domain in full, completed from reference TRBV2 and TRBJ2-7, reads EPEVTQTPSHQVTQMGQEVILRCVPISNHLYFYWYRQILGQKVEFLVSFYNNEISEKSEIFDDQFSVERPDGSNFTLKIRSTKLEDSAMYFCASRASGTNEQYFGPGTRLTVT.

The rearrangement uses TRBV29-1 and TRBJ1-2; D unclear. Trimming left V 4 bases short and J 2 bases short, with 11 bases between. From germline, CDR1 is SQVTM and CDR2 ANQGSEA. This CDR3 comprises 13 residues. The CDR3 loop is CSVGQTRNYGYTF. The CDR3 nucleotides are TGCAGCGTTGGGCAGACAAGAAACTATGGCTACACCTTC. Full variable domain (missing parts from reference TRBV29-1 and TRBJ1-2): SAVISQKPSRDICQRGTSLTIQCQVDSQVTMMFWYRQQPGQSLTLIATANQGSEATYESGFVIDKFPISRPNLTFSTLTVSNMSPEDSSIYLCSVGQTRNYGYTFGSGTRLTVV.

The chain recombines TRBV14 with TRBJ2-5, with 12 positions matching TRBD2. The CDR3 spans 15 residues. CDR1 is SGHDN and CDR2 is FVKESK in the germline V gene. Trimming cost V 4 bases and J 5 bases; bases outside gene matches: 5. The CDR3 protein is CASSRTSGVWETQYF. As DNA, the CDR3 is TGTGCCAGCAGCCGGACTAGCGGGGTTTGGGAGACCCAGTACTTC.

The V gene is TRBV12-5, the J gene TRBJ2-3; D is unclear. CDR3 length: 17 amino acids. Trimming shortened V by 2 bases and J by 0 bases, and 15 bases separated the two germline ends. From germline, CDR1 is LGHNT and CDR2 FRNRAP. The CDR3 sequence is CASGLWVRRPSTDTQYF. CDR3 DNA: TGTGCTAGTGGTTTGTGGGTTCGGAGACCTAGCACAGATACGCAGTATTTT.

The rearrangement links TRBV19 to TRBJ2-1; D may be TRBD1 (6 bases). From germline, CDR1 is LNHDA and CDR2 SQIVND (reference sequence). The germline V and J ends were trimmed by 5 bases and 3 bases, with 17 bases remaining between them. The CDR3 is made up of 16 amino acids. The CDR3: CASSVGGHRFYNEQFF. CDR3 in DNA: TGTGCCAGTAGTGTTGGGGGACACCGGTTCTACAATGAGCAGTTCTTC.

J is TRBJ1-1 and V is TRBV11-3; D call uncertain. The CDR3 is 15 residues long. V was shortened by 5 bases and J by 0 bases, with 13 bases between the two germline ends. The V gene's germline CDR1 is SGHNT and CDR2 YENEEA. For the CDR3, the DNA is TGTGCCAGCAGCCTAATGGGCCGCGTGAACACTGAAGCTTTCTTT. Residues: CASSLMGRVNTEAFF.

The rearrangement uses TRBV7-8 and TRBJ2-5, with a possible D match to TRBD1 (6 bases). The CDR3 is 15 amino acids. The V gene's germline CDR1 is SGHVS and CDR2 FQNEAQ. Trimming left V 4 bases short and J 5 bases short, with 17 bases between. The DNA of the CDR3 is TGTGCCAGCAGCTCACAGGGTGGGTCCCACGAGACCCAGTACTTC. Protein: CASSSQGGSHETQYF. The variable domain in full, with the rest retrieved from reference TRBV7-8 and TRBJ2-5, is GAGVSQSPRYKVAKRGQDVALRCDPISGHVSLFWYQQALGQGPEFLTYFQNEAQLDKSGLPSDRFFAERPEGSVSTLKIQRTQQEDSAVYLCASSSQGGSHETQYFGPGTRLLVL.

The chain's CDR3 is CASSRGQGDGNTIYF. The CDR3 DNA is TGTGCCAGCAGCCGCGGACAGGGGGATGGAAACACCATATATTTT. The chain employs TRBV5-8 and TRBJ1-3; TRBD1 agrees at 10 bases. The junction had 4 bases not matched to a gene; V was cut back by 4 bases and J by 3 bases. The CDR3 length is 15 residues. CDR1 SGHTS and CDR2 YDEGEE come from the germline V gene.

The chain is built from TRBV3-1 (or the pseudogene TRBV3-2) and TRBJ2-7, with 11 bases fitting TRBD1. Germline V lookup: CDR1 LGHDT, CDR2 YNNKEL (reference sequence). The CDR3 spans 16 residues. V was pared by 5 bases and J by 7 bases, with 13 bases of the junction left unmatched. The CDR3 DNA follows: TGTGCCAGCAGCTACGATACCGGGACAGGGGGTTGGGAGCAGTACTTC. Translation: CASSYDTGTGGWEQYF.

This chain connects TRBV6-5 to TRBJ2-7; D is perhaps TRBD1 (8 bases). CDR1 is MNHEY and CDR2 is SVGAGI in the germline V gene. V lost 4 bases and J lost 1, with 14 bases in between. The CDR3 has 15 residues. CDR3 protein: CASSSTGGGSYEQYF. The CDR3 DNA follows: TGTGCCAGCAGTTCCACAGGGGGGGGATCCTACGAGCAGTACTTC.

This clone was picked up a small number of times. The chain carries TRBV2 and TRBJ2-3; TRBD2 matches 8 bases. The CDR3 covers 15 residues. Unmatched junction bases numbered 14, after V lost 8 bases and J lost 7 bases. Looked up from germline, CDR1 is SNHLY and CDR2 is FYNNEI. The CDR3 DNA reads TGTGCCAGCCCCCCGGGACTAGGAAGCTTGCATACGCAGTATTTT. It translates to CASPPGLGSLHTQYF.

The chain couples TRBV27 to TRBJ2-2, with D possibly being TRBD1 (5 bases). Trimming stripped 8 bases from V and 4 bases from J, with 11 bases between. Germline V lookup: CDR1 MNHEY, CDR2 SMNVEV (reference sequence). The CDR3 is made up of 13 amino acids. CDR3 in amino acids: CASRTRPTGELFF. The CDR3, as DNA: TGTGCCAGCCGGACAAGACCCACCGGGGAGCTGTTTTTT.

The CDR3, as DNA: TGTGCCAGCTCACCCCTAGCGGGGGGTGACAATGAGCAGTTCTTC. Protein: CASSPLAGGDNEQFF. The V gene is TRBV18, the J gene TRBJ2-1; the match to TRBD2 covers 11 bases. The CDR3 has 15 amino acids. Trimming took 3 bases from V and 5 from J; bases not matched to a gene: 3. Per the germline V gene, CDR1 is KGHSH and CDR2 is LQKENI.

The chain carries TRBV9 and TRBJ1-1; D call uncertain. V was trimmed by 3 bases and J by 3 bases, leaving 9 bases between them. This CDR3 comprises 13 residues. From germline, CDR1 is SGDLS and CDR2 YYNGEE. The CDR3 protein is CASSAVLDTEAFF. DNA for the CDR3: TGTGCCAGCAGCGCGGTGTTGGACACTGAAGCTTTCTTT.

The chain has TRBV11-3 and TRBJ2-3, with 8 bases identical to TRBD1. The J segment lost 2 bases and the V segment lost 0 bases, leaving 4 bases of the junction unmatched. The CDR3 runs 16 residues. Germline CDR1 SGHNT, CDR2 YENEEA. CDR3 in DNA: TGTGCCAGCAGCTTAGAAGGGACAGGCCCCACAGATACGCAGTATTTT. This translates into CASSLEGTGPTDTQYF.

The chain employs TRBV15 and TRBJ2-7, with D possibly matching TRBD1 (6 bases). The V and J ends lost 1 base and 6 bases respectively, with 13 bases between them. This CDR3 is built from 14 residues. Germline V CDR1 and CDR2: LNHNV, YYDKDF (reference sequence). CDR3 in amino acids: CATSRGQDGSEQYF. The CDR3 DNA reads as TGTGCCACCAGCAGAGGACAGGATGGAAGCGAGCAGTACTTC.

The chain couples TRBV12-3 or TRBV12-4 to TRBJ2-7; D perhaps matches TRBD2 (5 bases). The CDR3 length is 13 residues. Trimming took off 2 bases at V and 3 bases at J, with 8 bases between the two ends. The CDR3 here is CASSLTSNYEQYF. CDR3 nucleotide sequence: TGTGCCAGCAGTTTAACTAGTAACTACGAGCAGTACTTC.

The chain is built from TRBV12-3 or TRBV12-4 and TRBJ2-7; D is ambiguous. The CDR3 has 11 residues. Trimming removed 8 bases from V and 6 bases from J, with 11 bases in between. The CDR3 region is CASSLGSEQYF. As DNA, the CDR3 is TGTGCCAGCTCTCTAGGTTCCGAGCAGTACTTC.

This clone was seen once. CDR3 residues: CASSPRVLGRTPFTYEQYF. CDR3 nucleotides: TGTGCCAGCTCACCGAGGGTACTAGGACGGACGCCTTTTACTTACGAGCAGTACTTC. The J gene is TRBJ2-7, the V gene TRBV18, with D perhaps TRBD2 (5 bases). The length of the CDR3 is 19 residues. Germline CDR1 KGHSH, CDR2 LQKENI. V was clipped by 3 bases and J by 4 bases, with 28 bases between them. Supplemented by reference TRBV18 and TRBJ2-7, the full variable domain reads NAGVMQNPRHLVRRRGQEARLRCSPMKGHSHVYWYRQLPEEGLKFMVYLQKENIIDESGMPKERFSAEFPKEGPSILRIQQVVRGDSAAYFCASSPRVLGRTPFTYEQYFGPGTRLTVT.

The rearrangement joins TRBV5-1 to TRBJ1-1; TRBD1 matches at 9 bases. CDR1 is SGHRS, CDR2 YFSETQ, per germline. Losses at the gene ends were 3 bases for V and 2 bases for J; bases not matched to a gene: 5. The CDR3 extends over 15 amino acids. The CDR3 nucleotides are TGCGCCAGCAGCTCTGGGGACAGGGATAACACTGAAGCTTTCTTT. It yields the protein CASSSGDRDNTEAFF.

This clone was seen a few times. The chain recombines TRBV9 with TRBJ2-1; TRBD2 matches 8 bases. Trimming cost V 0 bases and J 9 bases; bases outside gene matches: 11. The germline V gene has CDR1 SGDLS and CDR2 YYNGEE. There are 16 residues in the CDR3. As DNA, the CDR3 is TGTGCCAGCAGCGTAGAACTAGCGGCCTCCCAGGGTGAGCAGTTCTTC. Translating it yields CASSVELAASQGEQFF.